Each of the 23 T cell receptor beta chains below was sequenced from the same sample in a study of T cells in Graves' hyperthyroidism and ophthalmopathy. TCR beta CDR3 regions were amplified from RNA. Using the HTBI primer set, a first-round RT-PCR was run on the TCR CDR3. TCRdb fed the multiplex PCR reads into MiXCR, producing one record per CDR3 protein. The table has 300,000 to 500,000 distinct CDR3 sequences, approximately 15% seen once. What was sequenced was blood. These receptors all come from a woman in her twenties or thirties with Graves' hyperthyroidism.

Relative to its sample, this clonotype is medium-sized. This rearrangement joins TRBV12-3 or TRBV12-4 to TRBJ2-3; D perhaps matches TRBD2 (5 bases). The CDR3 is 13 amino acids. Trimming removed 5 bases from V and 5 bases from J, with 11 bases in between. The CDR3 coding sequence is TGTGCCAGCAGTGAAAGGACTGAAGATACGCAGTATTTT. It encodes CASSERTEDTQYF.

Ten or more counts support this clonotype. This chain joins TRBV30 and TRBJ1-5; 9 bases agree with TRBD1. The CDR3 length is 17 residues. Losses at the gene ends were 3 bases for V and 3 bases for J; bases not matched to a gene: 12. Germline CDR1 reads GTSNPN; CDR2 reads SVGIG (reference sequence). The CDR3 region has the DNA TGTGCCTGGAGCTCCCGCCTACGGACAGGGGCCAATCAGCCCCAGCATTTT. It codes for CAWSSRLRTGANQPQHF. The whole variable domain, remainder taken from reference TRBV30 and TRBJ1-5, is SQTIHQWPATLVQPVGSPLSLECTVEGTSNPNLYWYRQAAGRGLQLLFYSVGIGQISSEVPQNLSASRPQDRQFILSSKKLLLSDSGFYLCAWSSRLRTGANQPQHFGDGTRLSIL.

The table lists this clonotype with a count of one. The J gene is TRBJ2-5, the V gene TRBV5-1, with 11 bases lining up with TRBD2. V gave up 6 bases and J gave up 5 bases; unmatched junction bases: 6. The CDR3 spans 14 residues. The germline CDR1 and CDR2 sequences are SGHRS and YFSETQ. The CDR3 spells CASKLLAGVETQYF. The CDR3 coding sequence is TGCGCCAGCAAATTACTAGCGGGAGTGGAGACCCAGTACTTC.

This clonotype was counted ten times or more. The rearrangement links TRBV6-5 to TRBJ2-7; 8 nucleotides line up with TRBD1. This CDR3 has 14 residues. Germline loops: CDR1 MNHEY, CDR2 SVGAGI. Trimming removed 2 bases from V and 7 bases from J; junction bases left unmatched: 7. CDR3 sequence reads: CASSYRGQGGEQYF. In nucleotides, the CDR3 is TGTGCCAGCAGTTACCGCGGACAGGGCGGGGAGCAGTACTTC.

In this sample, this clonotype turned up a few times. The chain couples TRBV6-1 to TRBJ2-7, with D hard to call. CDR1 MNHNS and CDR2 SASEGT come from the germline V gene. CDR3 size: 13 residues. Trimming pared 6 bases from V and 2 bases from J, leaving 11 bases between. The CDR3 bases are TGTGCCAGCAGGACGGAGCTTACCTACGAGCAGTACTTC. It codes for CASRTELTYEQYF.

In this sample, this clonotype turned up many times. The V and J genes are TRBV5-1 and TRBJ2-7, with 10 bases aligning to TRBD1. This CDR3 has 19 amino acids. Germline-derived CDR1 and CDR2 are SGHRS and YFSETQ. The J segment lost 2 bases and the V segment lost 3 bases, leaving 17 bases of the junction unmatched. This CDR3 reads CASSSSGTAGTGVTYEQYF. The CDR3 nucleotides read TGCGCCAGCAGCTCCTCCGGCACCGCTGGGACAGGGGTCACCTACGAGCAGTACTTC.

This clonotype was detected many times. This chain connects TRBV2 to TRBJ1-1; D gene uncertain. Germline V gene data show CDR1 as SNHLY and CDR2 as FYNNEI. CDR3 length equals 13 residues. V dropped 3 bases and J dropped 0 bases, with 5 bases sitting between them. CDR3 residues: CASSEDMNTEAFF. CDR3 sequence (DNA): TGTGCCAGCAGTGAGGATATGAACACTGAAGCTTTCTTT. The variable domain in full, with the rest retrieved from reference TRBV2 and TRBJ1-1, is EPEVTQTPSHQVTQMGQEVILRCVPISNHLYFYWYRQILGQKVEFLVSFYNNEISEKSEIFDDQFSVERPDGSNFTLKIRSTKLEDSAMYFCASSEDMNTEAFFGQGTRLTVV.

This clonotype was seen only a few times. The chain is built from TRBV6-5 and TRBJ2-6, with D possibly TRBD1 on 6 matching bases. Germline V gene sequence: CDR1 MNHEY, CDR2 SVGAGI. Deletions cut 2 bases from V and 1 base from J, with 9 bases between. The CDR3 has 16 residues. CDR3 residues: CASSYHTGSGANVLTF. The CDR3 DNA sequence: TGTGCCAGCAGTTACCATACAGGGTCTGGGGCCAACGTCCTGACTTTC.

This clonotype has just a few counts. The genes are TRBV12-3 or TRBV12-4 and TRBJ1-1, with a possible D match to TRBD1 (5 bases). The CDR3 spans 15 residues. Deletions cut 1 base from V and 2 bases from J, with 11 bases between. The CDR3 DNA sequence: TGTGCCAGCAGTTTAGGGGGGGGGGGAAACACTGAAGCTTTCTTT. This sequence encodes CASSLGGGGNTEAFF.

The chain has TRBV3-1 and TRBJ1-6; 9 bases align to TRBD1. The V and J ends lost 2 bases and 7 bases, in that order; junction bases with no gene match: 6. CDR3 size: 16 residues. Germline V gene sequence: CDR1 LGHDT, CDR2 YNNKEL (reference sequence). The CDR3: CASSQSSGTGNSPLHF. In DNA, the CDR3 is TGTGCCAGCAGCCAATCTTCAGGGACAGGGAATTCACCCCTCCACTTT. The entire variable domain, with the rest obtained from reference TRBV3-1 and TRBJ1-6, is as follows: DTAVSQTPKYLVTQMGNDKSIKCEQNLGHDTMYWYKQDSKKFLKIMFSYNNKELIINETVPNRFSPKSPDKAHLNLHINSLELGDSAVYFCASSQSSGTGNSPLHFGNGTRLTVT.

This clonotype was counted between two and nine times. V is TRBV5-1 and J is TRBJ2-5; no clear D gene. This CDR3 has 16 residues. V was pared by 0 bases and J by 0 bases, with 12 bases between. The germline CDR1 and CDR2 sequences are SGHRS and YFSETQ. The CDR3 spells CASSLGPIGYQETQYF. The CDR3 DNA follows: TGCGCCAGCAGCTTGGGCCCCATTGGGTACCAAGAGACCCAGTACTTC.

This clonotype was observed a handful of times. The chain uses TRBV12-3 or TRBV12-4 and TRBJ2-7, with no clear D. This CDR3 comprises 14 residues. The V end lost 1 base, the J end lost 4 bases, and 11 bases lay between the germline ends. This CDR3 is CASSLGPRLYEQYF. DNA of the CDR3: TGTGCCAGCAGTTTAGGACCCCGACTGTACGAGCAGTACTTC.

This clonotype was counted a few times. The chain joins TRBV18 to TRBJ1-2; tentatively, D is TRBD1 (5 bases). Germline values: CDR1 KGHSH, CDR2 LQKENI. This CDR3 region has 13 residues. The ends were cut back, 3 bases at V and 3 bases at J, with 8 bases in the middle. The CDR3 protein is CASSPSGDYGYTF. The DNA for the CDR3 is TGTGCCAGCTCACCTTCGGGGGACTATGGCTACACCTTC.

The sample holds many counts of this clonotype. The chain is built from TRBV7-6 and TRBJ2-7, with 7 bases aligning to TRBD1. The CDR3 is 15 amino acids. Germline V CDR1 and CDR2: SGHVS, FNYEAQ. With V trimmed by 0 bases and J by 5 bases, 7 bases remained unmatched. CDR3 nucleotide sequence: TGTGCCAGCAGCTTAGCGCCAACAGGGGTCCACGAGCAGTACTTC. Translating it yields CASSLAPTGVHEQYF.

This clonotype has a count of ten or more. V gene TRBV12-3 or TRBV12-4 combines with J gene TRBJ2-7; 10 bases fit TRBD1. J gave up 6 bases and V 5 bases, and 4 bases lay outside the gene matches. The CDR3 consists of 13 residues. The CDR3 reads CASSPRTGGEQYF. In DNA, the CDR3 is TGTGCCAGCAGTCCCAGGACAGGGGGCGAGCAGTACTTC.

The chain joins TRBV20-1 to TRBJ2-7; D not resolved. The DNA end is a closer match to TRBJ2-1, so the J assignment may be wrong. This CDR3 spans 13 amino acids. Germline loops: CDR1 DFQATT, CDR2 SNEGSKA (reference sequence). The CDR3 reads CSAREVVVYEQFF. The CDR3 region has the DNA TGCAGTGCTAGAGAGGTGGTAGTCTACGAGCAGTTCTTC.

This clonotype occurred many times. The genes are TRBV2 and TRBJ2-5; the match to TRBD2 covers 7 bases. Germline V gene sequence: CDR1 SNHLY, CDR2 FYNNEI. The CDR3 has 14 amino acids. Germline trimming cut 2 bases from V and 2 bases from J; bases unmatched to any gene: 2. This CDR3 reads CASSERLAQETQYF. The CDR3 bases are TGTGCCAGCAGTGAAAGACTAGCACAAGAGACCCAGTACTTC.

The V gene is TRBV29-1, the J gene TRBJ1-2; D not resolved. Germline loops: CDR1 SQVTM, CDR2 ANQGSEA. V lost 3 bases to trimming and J lost 8 bases, with 16 bases between them. This CDR3 is built from 13 residues. The CDR3 is CSVDGLTSRGYTF. CDR3 nucleotides: TGCAGCGTTGATGGGCTAACTTCGAGAGGCTACACCTTC.

The V gene is TRBV5-6, the J gene TRBJ2-1; tentatively, D is TRBD1 or TRBD2 (5 bases each). Germline-derived CDR1 and CDR2 are SGHDT and YYEEEE. This CDR3 is built from 14 residues. Trimming pared 5 bases from V and 3 bases from J, leaving 12 bases between. The CDR3 sequence: CASSRDGIYNEQFF. The CDR3 DNA reads as TGTGCCAGCAGTCGGGACGGAATCTACAATGAGCAGTTCTTC.

This clonotype showed up many times. At one end the junction does not follow the germline gene, possibly because of a read error. The chain joins TRBV5-1 to TRBJ2-1, with 8 bases aligning to TRBD1. The CDR3 extends over 15 amino acids. Germline V CDR1 and CDR2: SGHRS, YFSETQ. The CDR3 reads CASSLEGQGYNEQFF. CDR3 nucleotide sequence: TGTGCCAGCAGCTTAGAAGGACAGGGCTACAATGAGCAGTTCTTC. The full variable domain, with the rest looked up from reference TRBV5-1 and TRBJ2-1, is KAGVTQTPRYLIKTRGQQVTLSCSPISGHRSVSWYQQTPGQGLQFLFEYFSETQRNKGNFPGRFSGRQFSNSRSEMNVSTLELGDSALYLCASSLEGQGYNEQFFGPGTRLTVL.

V and J are TRBV9 and TRBJ2-2; 8 bases map to TRBD1. The CDR3 has 15 amino acids. J was trimmed by 4 bases and V by 3 bases; bases with no gene match: 5. Germline CDR1 is SGDLS and CDR2 is YYNGEE. CDR3 protein: CASSARTGSTGELFF. The CDR3 DNA sequence: TGTGCCAGCAGCGCCCGGACAGGGAGCACCGGGGAGCTGTTTTTT.

A few counts support this clonotype. The chain links TRBV25-1 to TRBJ2-2, with a tentative D call TRBD1 (5 bases). This CDR3 spans 14 amino acids. Germline-derived CDR1 and CDR2 are MGHDK and SYGVNS. Trimming left V 3 bases short and J 6 bases short, with 11 bases between. CDR3 amino acids: CASSDTPRAGELFF. CDR3 DNA: TGTGCCAGCAGTGACACTCCCAGGGCCGGGGAGCTGTTTTTT.

This clonotype was counted between two and nine times. The V call is TRBV6-1, the J call TRBJ1-4; 7 bases are a match to TRBD1. The junction had 4 bases not matched to a gene; V was cut back by 6 bases and J by 0 bases. The CDR3 sequence is 15 residues long. In germline, CDR1 is MNHNS, CDR2 SASEGT. CDR3 in amino acids: CASRAGTATNEKLFF. The DNA for the CDR3 is TGTGCCAGCAGGGCCGGGACAGCAACTAATGAAAAACTGTTTTTT.